This passage covers 30 T cell receptor beta chains from one sample sequenced in a study of cytomegalovirus exposure and HLA in healthy donors. PCR involved 60 Vbeta and 13 Jbeta primers. Method: immunoSEQ multiplex PCR; TCRdb's copy keeps in-frame clones and lacks some. Of more than 140,000 clones in the sample, 64% were seen once. The specimen was PBMCs. All receptors derive from a woman younger than 45 in good health and CMV-seropositive.

The CDR3 DNA reads TGTGCCAGCAGCTTAGAGGGACAGGGTGAAGCTTTCTTT. As protein: CASSLEGQGEAFF. This chain uses TRBV7-9 with TRBJ1-1, with 9 nucleotides matching TRBD1. The CDR3 extends over 13 amino acids. The V gene end was trimmed by 1 base and the J gene end by 7 bases; junction bases not matched to a gene: 1. Per the germline V gene, CDR1 is SEHNR and CDR2 is FQNEAQ (reference sequence).

There are a few counts of this clone. V gene TRBV2 combines with J gene TRBJ2-3, with TRBD1 as a possible D gene (6 bases). The V end lost 3 bases, the J end lost 6 bases, and 19 bases lay between the germline ends. Germline CDR1 and CDR2: SNHLY and FYNNEI. CDR3 length: 16 residues. CDR3 sequence (DNA): TGTGCCAGCAGTGATACTTTGGCTAGGGGGAAGGATACGCAGTATTTT. Protein product: CASSDTLARGKDTQYF. The full variable domain, with the rest looked up from reference TRBV2 and TRBJ2-3, is EPEVTQTPSHQVTQMGQEVILRCVPISNHLYFYWYRQILGQKVEFLVSFYNNEISEKSEIFDDQFSVERPDGSNFTLKIRSTKLEDSAMYFCASSDTLARGKDTQYFGPGTRLTVL.

This clone has only a few counts. For the CDR3, the DNA is TGTGCCAGCAGCGTTGTGGGGGGGTCTTCCGTGGTGGAGCAGTTCTTC. Its translation is CASSVVGGSSVVEQFF. The rearrangement joins TRBV25-1 to TRBJ2-1, with 7 bases that match TRBD2. The germline gives CDR1 MGHDK, CDR2 SYGVNS. The CDR3 length is 16 residues. The ends lost 6 bases at V and 10 bases at J; junction bases unmatched: 18.

The chain is built from TRBV18 and TRBJ2-7; 7 bases map to TRBD1. The length of the CDR3 is 14 residues. CDR1 is KGHSH and CDR2 is LQKENI in the germline V gene. V lost 5 bases to trimming and J lost 5 bases; unmatched junction nucleotides: 9. CDR3 sequence reads: CASSTSTGYNEQYF. The DNA for the CDR3 is TGTGCCAGCTCAACCTCGACAGGGTACAACGAGCAGTACTTC.

The chain couples TRBV29-1 to TRBJ1-1, with D possibly TRBD1 on 6 matching bases. CDR1 SQVTM and CDR2 ANQGSEA come from the germline V gene. Trimming pared 7 bases from V and 1 base from J, leaving 13 bases between. The CDR3 consists of 13 residues. CDR3 bases: TGCAGCGCCGGGGGGGCTAGGAACACTGAAGCTTTCTTT. Its protein product is CSAGGARNTEAFF. Filled out from reference TRBV29-1 and TRBJ1-1, the complete variable domain reads SAVISQKPSRDICQRGTSLTIQCQVDSQVTMMFWYRQQPGQSLTLIATANQGSEATYESGFVIDKFPISRPNLTFSTLTVSNMSPEDSSIYLCSAGGARNTEAFFGQGTRLTVV.

The chain links TRBV27 to TRBJ1-1; 8 bases line up with TRBD1. There are 16 residues in the CDR3. V lost 4 bases to trimming and J lost 1 base; unmatched junction nucleotides: 8. The germline CDR1 and CDR2 sequences are MNHEY and SMNVEV (reference sequence). CDR3 sequence (DNA): TGTGCCAGCAGTTCCCTCGACAGGGGAGGGAACACTGAAGCTTTCTTT. This codes for CASSSLDRGGNTEAFF.

There are a few counts of this clone. The chain employs TRBV28 and TRBJ1-1; 11 nucleotides agree with TRBD1. The germline CDR1 and CDR2 sequences are MDHEN and SYDVKM. This CDR3 contains 14 residues. J was trimmed by 2 bases and V by 11 bases; bases with no gene match: 7. This CDR3 reads CAGQGAGTNTEAFF. The CDR3 DNA reads TGTGCCGGACAGGGGGCCGGAACAAACACTGAAGCTTTCTTT.

The rearrangement uses TRBV19 and TRBJ1-1; 10 bases are a match to TRBD1. The CDR3 extends over 16 amino acids. Germline-derived CDR1 and CDR2 are LNHDA and SQIVND (reference sequence). Trimming cost V 6 bases and J 1 base; bases outside gene matches: 8. The DNA of the CDR3 is TGTGCCAGTAGGATGGGACAGGGGTACCGGAACACTGAAGCTTTCTTT. As protein: CASRMGQGYRNTEAFF.

The rearrangement uses TRBV29-1 and TRBJ1-2; possible D gene TRBD1, 5 bases. V lost 2 bases and J 4 bases, leaving 17 bases between the germline ends. Per germline, CDR1 SQVTM and CDR2 ANQGSEA. The CDR3 sequence is 15 residues long. The CDR3 spells CSVEPEGRASYGYTF. The CDR3 DNA sequence: TGCAGCGTTGAACCGGAGGGGCGGGCGAGCTATGGCTACACCTTC.

The CDR3 coding sequence is TGTGCCACTGGCTCAGGGGGCAATGAAAAACTGTTTTTT. It specifies CATGSGGNEKLFF. The chain is built from TRBV19 and TRBJ1-4; 8 positions agree with TRBD1. The germline V gene encodes CDR1 LNHDA and CDR2 SQIVND (reference sequence). V shed 10 bases, J shed 5 bases, and the junction held 6 bases outside the gene matches. The CDR3 totals 13 residues.

V is TRBV7-9 and J is TRBJ2-6; 8 bases are a match to TRBD1. J gave up 0 bases and V 6 bases, and 4 bases lay outside the gene matches. The CDR3 has 16 residues. Germline V gene lookup returns CDR1 SEHNR and CDR2 FQNEAQ (reference sequence). In nucleotides, the CDR3 is TGTGCCAGCAGTCGGACAGGGCCCTCTGGGGCCAACGTCCTGACTTTC. Amino acid sequence: CASSRTGPSGANVLTF.

This clone was seen only a few times. The rearrangement uses TRBV7-7 and TRBJ2-7; 10 nucleotides align to TRBD1. Germline-derived CDR1 and CDR2 are SSHAT and FNYEAQ (reference sequence). CDR3 size: 13 residues. Trimming removed 8 bases from V and 6 bases from J; junction bases left unmatched: 7. This CDR3 is CASARDRGGEQYF. CDR3 nucleotides: TGTGCCAGCGCCAGGGACAGGGGAGGCGAGCAGTACTTC. Together with reference TRBV7-7 and TRBJ2-7, the CDR3 gives the full variable domain: GAGVSQSPRYKVTKRGQDVTLRCDPISSHATLYWYQQALGQGPEFLTYFNYEAQPDKSGLPSDRFSAERPEGSISTLTIQRTEQRDSAMYRCASARDRGGEQYFGPGTRLTVT.

The genes are TRBV5-1 and TRBJ1-3; tentative D call: TRBD1 (6 bases). V was trimmed by 4 bases and J by 2 bases, leaving 16 bases between them. CDR3 length equals 16 residues. Germline V gene lookup returns CDR1 SGHRS and CDR2 YFSETQ. CDR3 DNA sequence: TGCGCCAGCAGCATCACTACAGGGTTGCCTGGAAACACCATATATTTT. It encodes CASSITTGLPGNTIYF.

This clone has just one count. V and J are TRBV6-1 and TRBJ1-2, with D hard to call. This CDR3 contains 15 residues. CDR1 and CDR2 (germline): MNHNS, SASEGT. Trimming shortened V by 0 bases and J by 6 bases, and 14 bases separated the two germline ends. This CDR3 reads CASSEARLPLHGYTF. The DNA for the CDR3 is TGTGCCAGCAGTGAAGCGCGATTGCCTCTTCATGGCTACACCTTC.

The gene calls are TRBV18 and TRBJ1-1; 7 bases match TRBD1. Germline CDR1 KGHSH, CDR2 LQKENI. The CDR3 has 13 amino acids. V was pared by 4 bases and J by 7 bases, with 6 bases of the junction left unmatched. The CDR3 DNA reads as TGTGCCAGCTCACAAGACAGGGCCATTGAAGCTTTCTTT. Encoded protein: CASSQDRAIEAFF.

The chain joins TRBV7-3 to TRBJ2-7; 11 bases fit TRBD1. CDR1 and CDR2 (germline): SGHTA, FQGTGA. After removal of 2 bases from V and 6 bases from J, the junction contained 12 bases not matched to a gene. The CDR3 covers 17 residues. DNA of the CDR3: TGTGCCAGCAGCTTAGCGGACAGGGGGCATGGGTCGCGCGAGCAGTACTTC. The encoded protein is CASSLADRGHGSREQYF.

This sequence joins TRBV27 and TRBJ2-3, with 12 bases aligning to TRBD2. The CDR3 sequence is 14 residues long. Per germline, CDR1 MNHEY and CDR2 SMNVEV (reference sequence). The DNA for the CDR3 is TGTGCTTCGTGGGCTAGCGGGAGGGTAGATACGCAGTATTTT. Translated, it gives CASWASGRVDTQYF.

The CDR3 here is CASSPEDRVTGYTF. DNA of the CDR3: TGTGCCAGCAGCCCAGAGGACAGGGTGACGGGCTACACCTTC. This chain uses TRBV7-6 with TRBJ1-2; TRBD1 aligns across 8 bases. The CDR3 is made up of 14 amino acids. Germline V CDR1 and CDR2: SGHVS, FNYEAQ. Unmatched junction bases numbered 10, after V lost 5 bases and J lost 8 bases. The full variable domain, with the rest looked up from reference TRBV7-6 and TRBJ1-2, is GAGVSQSPRYKVTKRGQDVALRCDPISGHVSLYWYRQALGQGPEFLTYFNYEAQQDKSGLPNDRFSAERPEGSISTLTIQRTEQRDSAMYRCASSPEDRVTGYTFGSGTRLTVV.

The chain links TRBV6-5 to TRBJ2-7, with D tentatively TRBD1 (6 bases). CDR3 length: 12 residues. Germline CDR1 and CDR2: MNHEY and SVGAGI. The ends were cut back, 10 bases at V and 2 bases at J, with 12 bases in the middle. This chain's CDR3 is CAILTGPYEQYF. CDR3 DNA sequence: TGTGCCATTCTGACAGGCCCCTACGAGCAGTACTTC.

V and J are TRBV9 and TRBJ1-2, with unresolved D. Germline V gene sequence: CDR1 SGDLS, CDR2 YYNGEE. The V end was cut by 3 bases, the J end by 1 base, with 16 bases between. CDR3 size: 16 residues. DNA for the CDR3: TGTGCCAGCAGCGGAAAGGCGGGCACACTTAACTATGGCTACACCTTC. This codes for CASSGKAGTLNYGYTF.

The chain joins TRBV5-6 to TRBJ2-3, with a weak D call TRBD1 (5 bases). The CDR3 is 14 amino acids. Germline CDR1 reads SGHDT; CDR2 reads YYEEEE. The V gene lost 1 base and the J gene lost 4 bases, with 10 bases spanning the gap. CDR3 in DNA: TGTGCCAGCAGCTTGAGGGCAGGGCCAGATACGCAGTATTTT. It yields the protein CASSLRAGPDTQYF.

This clone was seen a few times. The gene calls are TRBV7-8 and TRBJ1-1; weak D call: TRBD1 (6 bases). This CDR3 is built from 15 residues. V was pared by 3 bases and J by 3 bases, with 14 bases between. The germline V gene encodes CDR1 SGHVS and CDR2 FQNEAQ. The CDR3: CASSFPRRGYTEAFF. CDR3 nucleotide sequence: TGTGCCAGCAGCTTCCCTCGAAGGGGGTACACTGAAGCTTTCTTT.

This clone was recorded a few times. Other DNA sequences of this sample code for an identical CDR3. The chain links TRBV5-6 to TRBJ1-2; 7 nucleotides match TRBD1. With 1 base clipped from V and 7 bases from J, the junction kept 7 bases outside the gene matches. Germline values: CDR1 SGHDT, CDR2 YYEEEE. The CDR3 covers 14 residues. CDR3 residues: CASSLKTGEIGYTF. The CDR3 region has the DNA TGTGCCAGCAGCTTGAAAACAGGGGAAATTGGCTACACCTTC.

This rearrangement joins TRBV27 to TRBJ1-6; 8 bases are shared with TRBD1. The CDR3 contains 16 residues. Germline V lookup: CDR1 MNHEY, CDR2 SMNVEV (reference sequence). V shed 6 bases, J shed 9 bases, and the junction held 13 bases outside the gene matches. CDR3: CASSPVFRTGFSPLHF. CDR3 nucleotides: TGTGCCAGCAGCCCAGTGTTTAGGACAGGGTTTTCACCCCTCCACTTT.

This clone turned up a few times. The gene calls are TRBV2 and TRBJ1-5; unclear D gene. Germline CDR1 SNHLY, CDR2 FYNNEI. The CDR3 totals 17 residues. Trimming took 9 bases from V and 0 from J, leaving 21 bases between them. In nucleotides, the CDR3 is TGTGCCAGTTCTCCCATCGGCCTCTACTATAGCAATCAGCCCCAGCATTTT. It yields the protein CASSPIGLYYSNQPQHF.

This chain uses TRBV6-1 with TRBJ1-4; the D gene is possibly TRBD1 (5 bases). CDR1 is MNHNS and CDR2 is SASEGT in the germline V gene. This CDR3 is built from 16 residues. The ends were cut back, 4 bases at V and 0 bases at J, with 12 bases in the middle. The CDR3, as DNA: TGTGCCAGCAGTGTTAGCGGGGCAACAACTAATGAAAAACTGTTTTTT. Encoded protein: CASSVSGATTNEKLFF.

This clone was observed a few times. V and J are TRBV2 and TRBJ1-1; D might be TRBD1 (5 bases). This CDR3 has 15 residues. Germline V CDR1 and CDR2: SNHLY, FYNNEI. V lost 7 bases to trimming and J lost 0 bases, with 15 bases between them. This chain's CDR3 is CASKRTTDMNTEAFF. Written as DNA, the CDR3 is TGTGCCAGCAAGCGCACAACGGACATGAACACTGAAGCTTTCTTT.

The chain joins TRBV9 to TRBJ2-7; a weak D match, TRBD2 (6 bases). Germline CDR1 SGDLS, CDR2 YYNGEE. CDR3 length equals 15 residues. V gave up 3 bases and J gave up 7 bases, with 20 bases separating them. The DNA for the CDR3 is TGTGCCAGCAGCGCCCCGCCGGGGACTTTTACTGAGCAGTACTTC. This translates into CASSAPPGTFTEQYF.

This clone was recorded a few times. The chain employs TRBV10-3 and TRBJ2-2, with D uncertain. Germline V gene data show CDR1 as ENHRY and CDR2 as SYGVKD. The CDR3 consists of 14 residues. With 0 bases removed from V and 6 bases from J, the gap between germline ends came to 8 bases. In DNA form, the CDR3 reads TGTGCCATCAGTGAGTCTGTCAGGTCCGGGGAGCTGTTTTTT. It is translated as CAISESVRSGELFF.

The genes are TRBV6-6 and TRBJ1-3; TRBD1 matches at 9 bases. V gave up 6 bases and J gave up 8 bases; unmatched junction bases: 8. Germline V gene data show CDR1 as MNHNY and CDR2 as SVGAGI (reference sequence). CDR3 length: 14 residues. This CDR3 reads CASRAAGTGHTIYF. CDR3 bases: TGTGCCAGCAGGGCCGCCGGGACAGGGCACACCATATATTTT.